Listed below are T cell receptor beta chains from one sample, sequenced in a study of cytomegalovirus exposure and HLA in healthy donors. Method: immunoSEQ multiplex PCR; TCRdb's copy keeps in-frame clones and lacks some. The sample yields 120,000 to 150,000 clones, approximately 86% seen once. The sample taken for sequencing was PBMCs. The source of these receptors is a man between 18 and 35 years old in good health and CMV-seropositive. The CDR3 runs from the conserved cysteine through the conserved F or W. D genes are given only for firm matches. Clone size is shown for a subset of rows, as once, few, many or a class of expanded clone.

TRBV9	TRBD2	-	TRBJ2-2	TGTGCCAGCAGCTCCCGTCGGGGACTAGCGGGGGATAACACCGGGGAGCTGTTTTTT	CASSSRRGLAGDNTGELFF
TRBV7-9	-	few	TRBJ1-3	TGTGCCAGCAGGTTCAGGGGCAACGACTCTGGAAACACCATATATTTT	CASRFRGNDSGNTIYF
TRBV6-1	-	-	TRBJ1-4	TGTGCCAGCAGTAAAACTGCAACTAATGAAAAACTGTTTTTT	CASSKTATNEKLFF
TRBV6-1	-	-	TRBJ1-1	TGTGCCAGCAGAACCCGGGGTGTCACTGAAGCTTTCTTT	CASRTRGVTEAFF
TRBV4-1	TRBD1	-	TRBJ2-3	TGCGCCAGCAGCCGCGTGACAGGGGGAGCCTATTATTTT	CASSRVTGGAYYF
TRBV2	-	-	TRBJ1-1	TGTGCCAGCAGATTCAGGGGCCTGAACACTGAAGCTTTCTTT	CASRFRGLNTEAFF
TRBV29-1	TRBD2	-	TRBJ2-1	TGCAGCGCCTTCGGACTAGCGGCCTTACAGGAGCAGTTCTTC	CSAFGLAALQEQFF
TRBV10-1	TRBD2	-	TRBJ2-2	TGCGCCAGCCAGAGCGGGAGTTACACCGGGGAGCTGTTTTTT	CASQSGSYTGELFF
TRBV7-9	TRBD2	-	TRBJ2-5	TGTGCCAGCAGCTTGGGTCTGCTAGCGGGAGGAGGACAAGAGACCCAGTACTTC	CASSLGLLAGGGQETQYF
TRBV6-1	-	-	TRBJ1-2	TGTGCCAGCAGTGAAGAGGAACAGCTTCTCTACACCTTC	CASSEEEQLLYTF
TRBV27	-	-	TRBJ2-5	TGTGCCAGCAGTTTAAGTCAGGAGAGGGTGAAGACCCAGTACTTC	CASSLSQERVKTQYF
TRBV6-5	-	few	TRBJ2-5	TGTGCCAGCAGTCAAAAGGGACTTAAAGAGACCCAGTACTTC	CASSQKGLKETQYF
TRBV2	TRBD1	once	TRBJ1-4	TGTGCCAGCAGGGGTGGGGACAGTAATGAAAAACTGTTTTTT	CASRGGDSNEKLFF
TRBV14	TRBD1	-	TRBJ2-1	TGTGCCAGCAGCCGGCGGACAGGGTGGGAAAATGAGCAGTTCTTC	CASSRRTGWENEQFF
TRBV7-9	-	few	TRBJ1-1	TGTGCCAGCAGCTTAGGCTACCTAGAAGCTTTCTTT	CASSLGYLEAFF
TRBV6-1	TRBD2	-	TRBJ2-7	TGTGCCAGCAGTTTTCGGGGGGGGCCCTACGAGCAGTACTTC	CASSFRGGPYEQYF
TRBV18	-	few	TRBJ1-1	TGTGCCAGCTCGCTGGGGGCGAACACTGAAGCTTTCTTT	CASSLGANTEAFF
TRBV9	TRBD1	-	TRBJ2-7	TGTGCCAGCAGCGCCCGGGACAGGGGCTCCTACGAGCAGTACTTC	CASSARDRGSYEQYF
TRBV13	TRBD1	-	TRBJ2-7	TGTGCCAGCAGCCCATTGGACAGGGCGTACGAGCAGTACTTC	CASSPLDRAYEQYF
TRBV5-1	-	once	TRBJ2-7	TGCGCCAGCAGGCATGAGGGCCGTTCGCGCGAGCAGTACTTC	CASRHEGRSREQYF
TRBV4-1	-	few	TRBJ1-2	TGCGCCAGCAGCCAAGAGGGGCTAATGGATGGCTACACCTTC	CASSQEGLMDGYTF
TRBV28	-	-	TRBJ1-5	TGTGCCAGCAGTTCTTCCCCCTCGGGGCAGCCCCAGCATTTT	CASSSSPSGQPQHF
TRBV5-1	TRBD1	-	TRBJ1-2	TGCGCCAGCAGCGGCCTACAGGGGAGCTATGGCTACACCTTC	CASSGLQGSYGYTF
TRBV6-6	TRBD2	-	TRBJ2-7	TGTGCCGGGGGGGGAGCAGGCGGATCCTACGAGCAGTACTTC	CAGGGAGGSYEQYF
TRBV5-1	-	-	TRBJ2-2	TGCGCCAGCAGCTTGGGGCGGCAGGGCACGAACACCGGGGAGCTGTTTTTT	CASSLGRQGTNTGELFF
TRBV19	TRBD1	-	TRBJ2-6	TGTGCCAGTAGTAGAACCGCAGGGGGCGCTGGGGCCAACGTCCTGACTTTC	CASSRTAGGAGANVLTF
TRBV6-1	-	-	TRBJ2-3	TGTGCCAGCAGGAGCGGGCCTGGCACAGATACGCAGTATTTT	CASRSGPGTDTQYF
TRBV6-5	-	-	TRBJ1-3	TGTGCCAGCAGTTACTCAACAGCTACTGGAAACACCATATATTTT	CASSYSTATGNTIYF
TRBV28	TRBD1	-	TRBJ1-3	TGTGCCAGCAGTTTAAGGGGGACAGGATTGAGGGCCATATATTTT	CASSLRGTGLRAIYF